Shown below are 21 T cell receptor beta chains from a single sample sequenced in a study of glioma-infiltrating T cells. TCR alpha and beta CDR3 regions were amplified from RNA using iRepertoire nested multiplex PCR. TCRdb passed the multiplex PCR reads through MiXCR, listing each CDR3 protein once. The sample carries roughly 350,000 distinct CDR3 sequences, around 38% recorded once. Material for sequencing was glioma tissue, nonneoplastic brain tissue, or PBMCs (not recorded which). The origin of the receptors is a human donor with low-grade glioma or glioblastoma, undergoing nonglioma brain surgery, or in good health (not recorded which).

The table lists this clonotype with many counts. The chain links TRBV15 to TRBJ1-4, with D uncertain. Germline-derived CDR1 and CDR2 are LNHNV and YYDKDF (reference sequence). This CDR3 spans 14 amino acids. V was shortened by 3 bases and J by 7 bases, with 12 bases between the two germline ends. CDR3 coding DNA: TGTGCCACCAGCAGTCTCGGGGATTCTGAAAAACTGTTTTTT. Its translation: CATSSLGDSEKLFF.

The chain employs TRBV28 and TRBJ2-3; the D gene is possibly TRBD2 (5 bases). Germline assignment: CDR1 MDHEN and CDR2 SYDVKM. The V end lost 4 bases, the J end lost 1 base, and 12 bases lay between the germline ends. This CDR3 is built from 15 residues. In DNA form, the CDR3 reads TGTGCCAGCAGTTCAAGACGGGGTGGCACAGATACGCAGTATTTT. It encodes CASSSRRGGTDTQYF.

Turning to this clonotype: This may stem from a read error, because a much larger clone lies one nucleotide away. The chain uses TRBV28 and TRBJ2-7; either TRBD1 or TRBD2 may supply D (5 bases each). V gave up 4 bases and J gave up 7 bases, with 17 bases separating them. The CDR3 runs to 14 residues. Germline loops: CDR1 MDHEN, CDR2 SYDVKM. This CDR3 reads CASSSYGARLEQYF. For the CDR3, the DNA is TGTGCCAGCAGTTCTTACGGGGCCCGACTGGAGCAGTACTTC.

The chain couples TRBV2 to TRBJ1-5, with no clear D. The CDR3 contains 14 residues. CDR1 SNHLY and CDR2 FYNNEI come from the germline V gene. The V end was cut by 4 bases, the J end by 0 bases, with 7 bases between. This chain's CDR3 is CASSARYSNQPQHF. For the CDR3, the DNA is TGTGCCAGCAGTGCCAGATATAGCAATCAGCCCCAGCATTTT.

This clonotype appeared many times. V gene TRBV6-2 or TRBV6-3 combines with J gene TRBJ2-3; 7 bases match TRBD1. Unmatched junction bases numbered 7, after V lost 0 bases and J lost 4 bases. CDR1 MNHEY and CDR2 SVGEGT come from the germline V gene. The CDR3 consists of 16 residues. Written as DNA, the CDR3 is TGTGCCAGCAGTTACTCGAAGGGGACAGACGCAGATACGCAGTATTTT. It translates to CASSYSKGTDADTQYF.

The chain employs TRBV9 and TRBJ2-1, with TRBD2 identical over 9 bases. The CDR3 sequence is 15 residues long. Looked up from germline, CDR1 is SGDLS and CDR2 is YYNGEE. Germline trimming cut 0 bases from V and 7 bases from J; bases unmatched to any gene: 5. CDR3 region: CASSVAGLASNEQFF. The CDR3 DNA follows: TGTGCCAGCAGCGTAGCCGGACTAGCGTCTAATGAGCAGTTCTTC.

In this sample, this clonotype turned up once. This chain connects TRBV5-1 to TRBJ1-1, with 9 nucleotides matching TRBD1. CDR3 length: 15 amino acids. V lost 4 bases to trimming and J lost 8 bases; unmatched junction nucleotides: 12. Germline lookup yields CDR1 SGHRS and CDR2 YFSETQ. In DNA, the CDR3 is TGCGCCAGCAGCCTCATGGGACAGGGTGCATCCGAAGCTTTCTTT. The encoded protein is CASSLMGQGASEAFF.

The chain employs TRBV20-1 and TRBJ2-1; 7 nucleotides match TRBD2. Germline V gene data show CDR1 as DFQATT and CDR2 as SNEGSKA (reference sequence). The CDR3 totals 13 residues. With 4 bases clipped from V and 8 bases from J, the junction kept 8 bases outside the gene matches. Here the CDR3 DNA reads TGCAGTGCTACCCCGGGGGGAAGGGATGAGCAGTTCTTC. Its protein product is CSATPGGRDEQFF.

The chain has TRBV14 and TRBJ2-4, with D perhaps being TRBD1 or TRBD2 (5 bases each). The V gene lost 6 bases and the J gene lost 0 bases, with 18 bases spanning the gap. Germline assignment: CDR1 SGHDN and CDR2 FVKESK. The CDR3 has 17 amino acids. CDR3 in amino acids: CASSPWGGGLAKNIQYF. Written as DNA, the CDR3 is TGTGCCAGCAGTCCCTGGGGCGGCGGGCTAGCCAAAAACATTCAGTACTTC.

The gene calls are TRBV29-1 and TRBJ1-1; 9 positions match TRBD1. Germline loops: CDR1 SQVTM, CDR2 ANQGSEA. The CDR3 runs to 12 residues. The V gene end was trimmed by 3 bases and the J gene end by 10 bases; junction bases not matched to a gene: 6. This CDR3 reads CSVEEGQGVAFF. CDR3 nucleotide sequence: TGCAGCGTTGAGGAGGGACAGGGAGTAGCTTTCTTT. Based on the CDR3 plus reference TRBV29-1 and TRBJ1-1, the full variable domain is SAVISQKPSRDICQRGTSLTIQCQVDSQVTMMFWYRQQPGQSLTLIATANQGSEATYESGFVIDKFPISRPNLTFSTLTVSNMSPEDSSIYLCSVEEGQGVAFFGQGTRLTVV.

Here the CDR3 reads CASMGGDINNPQHF. In DNA, the CDR3 is TGTGCCAGCATGGGGGGGGATATCAATAATCCCCAGCATTTT. The chain carries TRBV2 and TRBJ1-5, with D perhaps matching TRBD1 (5 bases). The CDR3 has 14 residues. The V gene lost 7 bases and the J gene lost 10 bases, with 20 bases spanning the gap. The germline CDR1 and CDR2 sequences are SNHLY and FYNNEI.

This clonotype has a handful of counts. The J gene is TRBJ2-2, the V gene TRBV15, with TRBD1 identical over 9 bases. Unmatched junction bases numbered 2, after V lost 3 bases and J lost 0 bases. The CDR3 runs 16 residues. Germline CDR1 reads LNHNV; CDR2 reads YYDKDF (reference sequence). The CDR3 region is CATSRDRGANTGELFF. DNA of the CDR3: TGTGCCACCAGCAGGGACAGGGGTGCGAACACCGGGGAGCTGTTTTTT.

The chain recombines TRBV28 with TRBJ2-3, with TRBD2 identical over 11 bases. The germline gives CDR1 MDHEN, CDR2 SYDVKM. The CDR3 runs to 17 residues. Unmatched junction bases numbered 11, after V lost 7 bases and J lost 2 bases. The CDR3 nucleotides are TGTGCCAGCACCCTCGTAGCGGGAGGGGGGGACACAGATACGCAGTATTTT. It encodes CASTLVAGGGDTDTQYF.

In this sample, this clonotype turned up a few times. The rearrangement joins TRBV28 to TRBJ1-1; D gene unclear. The V gene's germline CDR1 is MDHEN and CDR2 SYDVKM. Deletions cut 1 base from V and 11 bases from J, with 17 bases between. The CDR3 runs to 14 residues. Here the CDR3 DNA reads TGTGCCAGCAGTTTATTGAACTCCCAAGGGAAGGCTTTCTTT. Amino acid sequence: CASSLLNSQGKAFF.

V usage is TRBV6-1 and J usage is TRBJ2-2, with unresolved D. This CDR3 is built from 15 residues. Germline V gene data show CDR1 as MNHNS and CDR2 as SASEGT. Trimming left V 5 bases short and J 3 bases short, with 13 bases between. CDR3 DNA sequence: TGTGCCAGCAGTTATGTCCCCGCGGACACCGGGGAGCTGTTTTTT. This encodes CASSYVPADTGELFF.

With regard to this clonotype: Since a much larger clone is just one base distant, this may be a read error. The rearrangement links TRBV28 to TRBJ2-7; 9 bases are a match to TRBD1. V lost 7 bases and J lost 6; bases outside the gene matches: 7. The CDR3 spans 13 residues. The germline CDR1 and CDR2 sequences are MDHEN and SYDVKM. The CDR3 DNA reads as TGTGCCAGCATCCTACAGGGGGCTGGCGAGCAGTACTTC. Protein sequence: CASILQGAGEQYF.

In this sample, this clonotype turned up a few times. The J gene is TRBJ2-7, the V gene TRBV6-2 or TRBV6-3; D may match TRBD1 or TRBD2 (5 bases each). V dropped 6 bases and J dropped 2 bases, with 17 bases sitting between them. CDR1 and CDR2 (germline): MNHEY, SVGEGT. CDR3 length equals 15 residues. Here the CDR3 DNA reads TGTGCCAGCAGCCCCCGCGGGCAGGGTACCTACGAGCAGTACTTC. Its protein is CASSPRGQGTYEQYF.

This clonotype showed up just a few times. V and J are TRBV6-1 and TRBJ2-1; 13 nucleotides line up with TRBD2. This CDR3 is 19 amino acids long. Losses at the gene ends were 3 bases for V and 7 bases for J; bases not matched to a gene: 15. Per germline, CDR1 MNHNS and CDR2 SASEGT. The CDR3 region has the DNA TGTGCCAGCAGTGATTCGGGACTAGCGGGGCCATCCCGGGGGAATGAGCAGTTCTTC. Protein: CASSDSGLAGPSRGNEQFF.

This clonotype has only one observation. The gene calls are TRBV2 and TRBJ2-3, with no clear D. CDR3 length equals 18 residues. Per germline, CDR1 SNHLY and CDR2 FYNNEI. V lost 6 bases and J 6 bases, leaving 28 bases between the germline ends. In DNA form, the CDR3 reads TGTGCCAGCAGCTTAAGGATATCGGCAGGCCCAAGAGCGGATACGCAGTATTTT. It yields the protein CASSLRISAGPRADTQYF.

With regard to this clonotype: The germline gene is not matched at one end of the junction; a read error may be the cause. The chain combines TRBV19 with TRBJ2-7, with D perhaps given as TRBD1 or TRBD2 (5 bases each). This CDR3 spans 14 amino acids. Per germline, CDR1 LNHDA and CDR2 SQIVND (reference sequence). DNA for the CDR3: TGTGCCAGTAGTATCCTCCCTCTAGGGACCGAGCCGTACTTC. It is translated as CASSILPLGTEPYF.

The J gene is TRBJ2-5, the V gene TRBV7-9; the D is unclear. The CDR3 length is 12 residues. CDR1 is SEHNR, CDR2 FQNEAQ, per germline (reference sequence). Trimming left V 5 bases short and J 9 bases short, with 13 bases between. The CDR3 region is CASSPDPEAQYF. The CDR3 nucleotides are TGTGCCAGCAGCCCCGACCCTGAGGCCCAGTACTTC.